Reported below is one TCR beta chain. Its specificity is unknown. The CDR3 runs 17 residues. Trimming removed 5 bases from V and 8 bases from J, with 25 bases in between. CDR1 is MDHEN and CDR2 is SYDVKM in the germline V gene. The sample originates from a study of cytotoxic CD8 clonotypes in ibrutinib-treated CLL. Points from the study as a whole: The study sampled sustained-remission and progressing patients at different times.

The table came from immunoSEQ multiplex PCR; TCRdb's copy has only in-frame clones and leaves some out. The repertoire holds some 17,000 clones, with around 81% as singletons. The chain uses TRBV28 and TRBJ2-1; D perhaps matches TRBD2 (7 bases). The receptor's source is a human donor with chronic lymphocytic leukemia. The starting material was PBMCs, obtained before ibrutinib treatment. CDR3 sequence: CASSPPPGAGVMYEQFF. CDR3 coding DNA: TGTGCCAGCAGTCCTCCCCCGGGGGCGGGAGTCATGTATGAGCAGTTCTTC.